Reported below is one T cell receptor (beta chain). The repertoire was sequenced with immunoSEQ multiplex PCR; TCRdb's copy has only in-frame clones and lacks some. The table includes around 94,000 clones, just over 90% detected once. This record belongs to a study of control samples from healthy donors and cancer patients. The CDR3 sequence is 17 residues long. J gave up 1 base and V 3 bases, and 8 bases lay outside the gene matches. Germline-derived CDR1 and CDR2 are MNHNS and SASEGT. The chain is built from TRBV6-1 and TRBJ1-5; 8 bases are shared with TRBD1. The sample comprised blood. This receptor was identified in a woman younger than 35 in good health. The CDR3 sequence: CASSDDYGQGSNQPQHF. The CDR3 DNA reads as TGTGCCAGCAGTGACGACTATGGACAGGGCAGCAATCAGCCCCAGCATTTT.